This T cell receptor (beta chain) was documented in a study of PD-1 blockade in classical Hodgkin lymphoma. Using immunoSEQ multiplex PCR, the repertoire was profiled, and TCRdb retains in-frame clones only, with some absent. The sample lists 17,000 or so clones, 87% occurring once. This clone was seen a single time. Time point of the sample: newly diagnosed, previously untreated cHL patient sample. Sequencing used peripheral blood mononuclear cells (PBMCs). The receptor's source is a human donor with classical Hodgkin lymphoma.

The CDR3: CASRRDVDTEAFF. DNA for the CDR3: TGCGCCAGCAGAAGGGATGTAGACACTGAAGCTTTCTTT. V usage is TRBV5-1 and J usage is TRBJ1-1, with D unresolved. CDR3 length: 13 amino acids. The germline CDR1 and CDR2 sequences are SGHRS and YFSETQ. V was clipped by 5 bases and J by 3 bases, with 11 bases between them. Full variable domain (remainder filled in from reference TRBV5-1 and TRBJ1-1): KAGVTQTPRYLIKTRGQQVTLSCSPISGHRSVSWYQQTPGQGLQFLFEYFSETQRNKGNFPGRFSGRQFSNSRSEMNVSTLELGDSALYLCASRRDVDTEAFFGQGTRLTVV.